A selection of T cell receptor beta chains follows, all from one sample in a study of blood T cell repertoires in COVID-19. Clones were read by immunoSEQ multiplex PCR, and TCRdb kept only the in-frame ones, dropping some. The table lists more than 200,000 clones, roughly 88% of them singletons, with more than 0.55% in the top ten. Source material: peripheral blood. The receptors come from a human donor in a cohort sampled during active COVID-19. Both conserved end residues are part of each CDR3. A D gene is named only where the DNA matches it firmly. Clone size is shown for a subset of rows, as once, few, many or a class of expanded clone.

TRBV5-4,TRBJ2-7,TRBD1,-,TGTGCCAGCAGCCGACCCGGGACAGGGGGATTCGAGCAGTACTTC,CASSRPGTGGFEQYF
TRBV9,TRBJ1-2,TRBD1,-,TGTGCCAGCAGCGTAAGACAGGGACATGGCTACACCTTC,CASSVRQGHGYTF
TRBV19,TRBJ2-1,-,few,TGTGCCAGTAGTATGGACGGGGTCTCCTACAATGAGCAGTTCTTC,CASSMDGVSYNEQFF
TRBV10-3,TRBJ2-6,-,once,TGTGCCATCAGTCAACAACAGGGATCTGGGGCCAACGTCCTGACTTTC,CAISQQQGSGANVLTF
TRBV28,TRBJ1-4,TRBD1,-,TGTGCCAGCAGACCCACAGGGGATTGGGGTAATGAAAAACTGTTTTTT,CASRPTGDWGNEKLFF
TRBV30,TRBJ2-2,-,-,TGTGCCTGGAGTGTAGCAGGGGCCGGGGAGCTGTTTTTT,CAWSVAGAGELFF
TRBV12-3/TRBV12-4,TRBJ1-1,-,-,TGTGCCAGCAGTTCCGGGACTTACACTGAAGCTTTCTTT,CASSSGTYTEAFF
TRBV11-3,TRBJ2-1,TRBD2,-,TGTGCCAGCAGCTGGGCCCCTAGCGGGAGTTACAATGAGCAGTTCTTC,CASSWAPSGSYNEQFF
TRBV6-1,TRBJ2-7,-,few,TGTGCCAGCAGTGACCTACAGGGTCCTGACGAGCAGTACTTC,CASSDLQGPDEQYF
TRBV4-3,TRBJ2-3,-,-,TGCGCCAGCAGCCAAGATCGGGCTGCGGGGGATACGCAGTATTTT,CASSQDRAAGDTQYF
TRBV6-6,TRBJ1-2,-,few,TGTGCCAGCACCGACCTGGCCGGGGACTATGGCTACACCTTC,CASTDLAGDYGYTF
TRBV27,TRBJ1-5,-,-,TGTGCCAGCAGACCTCGGAGCAATCAGCCCCAGCATTTT,CASRPRSNQPQHF
TRBV5-4,TRBJ1-1,-,-,TGTGCCAGCAGCCTGAGACAAGAGAACACTGAAGCTTTCTTT,CASSLRQENTEAFF
TRBV18,TRBJ1-2,TRBD1,-,TGTGCCAGCTCACCTACGGGACAGTTGGTTGCTAACTATGGCTACACCTTC,CASSPTGQLVANYGYTF
TRBV3-1/TRBV3-2,TRBJ2-7,TRBD1,-,TGTGCCAGCAGCCCTTCCTATACAGGGGCCCAATACGAGCAGTACTTC,CASSPSYTGAQYEQYF
TRBV7-9,TRBJ1-1,TRBD1,few,TGTGCCAGCAGCTCCCCCAGACAGGGGGCGGGTGAATGGGCTTTCTTT,CASSSPRQGAGEWAFF
TRBV7-2,TRBJ2-7,-,-,TGTGCCAGCAGCCAGACTCAGGGGTCCTACGAGCAGTACTTC,CASSQTQGSYEQYF
TRBV6-5,TRBJ1-5,-,-,TGTGCCAGCAGTTACGTCGGGAGCAATCAGCCCCAGCATTTT,CASSYVGSNQPQHF
TRBV4-3,TRBJ1-2,TRBD1,-,TGCGCCAGCAGCCCGGGGACAGCTTCTACTTATGGCTACACCTTC,CASSPGTASTYGYTF
TRBV7-9,TRBJ2-7,-,once,TGTGCCAGCAGCTGGGGGACAATCTACGAGCAGTACTTC,CASSWGTIYEQYF
TRBV28,TRBJ1-5,TRBD1,once,TGTGCCAGCGGTCGGGACAGGGGATTTCGGCAGCCCCAGCATTTT,CASGRDRGFRQPQHF
TRBV9,TRBJ2-5,TRBD2,-,TGTGCCAGCGCTACGGGACTAGCGCGAGAGACCCAGTACTTC,CASATGLARETQYF
TRBV29-1,TRBJ1-2,-,once,TGCAGCGTTGCAGGGGATGGACAAGTTTCCTTGGGGGACTACACCTTC,CSVAGDGQVSLGDYTF
TRBV27,TRBJ1-5,TRBD1,few,TGTGCCAGCAGTCCTCGGGACAGCTTGGGGCCCCAGCATTTT,CASSPRDSLGPQHF
TRBV7-2,TRBJ2-7,TRBD2,-,TGTGCCAGCAGCTCTCTGACTAGCGGGGGCTCCTACGAGCAGTACTTC,CASSSLTSGGSYEQYF
TRBV5-1,TRBJ2-5,TRBD2,-,TGCGCCAGCAGCTTGGTGGGTAGCGGGACACAAGAGACCCAGTACTTC,CASSLVGSGTQETQYF
TRBV5-1,TRBJ2-7,-,-,TGCGCCAGCAGCTTGGGACAGGTGAACGAGCAGTACTTC,CASSLGQVNEQYF
TRBV5-1,TRBJ2-3,TRBD1,-,TGCGCCAGCAGCTCCTGGTGGGACAGGGGCACAGATACGCAGTATTTT,CASSSWWDRGTDTQYF
TRBV6-5,TRBJ1-4,TRBD1,-,TGTGCCAGCACGACGACAGGGCGGGAAAAACTGTTTTTT,CASTTTGREKLFF
TRBV3-1/TRBV3-2,TRBJ2-7,-,-,TGTGCCAGCAGGGGCATAGCTAAAACCGGGACAAGGGTCTACGAGCAGTACTTC,CASRGIAKTGTRVYEQYF
TRBV7-2,TRBJ2-7,TRBD1,-,TGTGCCAGCAGCTTAGGCGGGACAGGGAGATCCCCCTACGAGCAGTACTTC,CASSLGGTGRSPYEQYF
TRBV5-4,TRBJ2-3,TRBD1,-,TGTGCCAGCAGCTCTACAGGGGGAATCACAGATACGCAGTATTTT,CASSSTGGITDTQYF
TRBV27,TRBJ2-6,-,-,TGTGCCAGCAGTTTAGGGCCTGGGGCCAACGTCCTGACTTTC,CASSLGPGANVLTF
TRBV19,TRBJ1-3,-,-,TGTGCCAGTAGTATGTTTGACACTGGAAACACCATATATTTT,CASSMFDTGNTIYF
TRBV9,TRBJ2-5,-,-,TGTGCCAGCAGCGTATCAGCGTCCGGTGAGACCCAGTACTTC,CASSVSASGETQYF
TRBV7-2,TRBJ1-4,TRBD1,-,TGTGCCAGCAGCGTATACAGGGGGCAGGGTGAAAAACTGTTTTTT,CASSVYRGQGEKLFF
TRBV10-3,TRBJ1-5,TRBD1,-,TGTGCCATCGGGACAGGGGATCAGCCCCAGCATTTT,CAIGTGDQPQHF
TRBV28,TRBJ2-1,TRBD2,-,TGTGCCAGCAGTTTTGAGTTAGAGCGGGAGTCCCTTAATTATCGGTTCTTC,CASSFELERESLNYRFF
TRBV29-1,TRBJ1-1,TRBD1,-,TGCAGCGTTACTGACAGGGGGGGCACTGAAGCTTTCTTT,CSVTDRGGTEAFF
TRBV2,TRBJ2-7,TRBD1,-,TGTGCCAGCAGTGTGGGACAGGGGGAACCCGAGCAGTACTTC,CASSVGQGEPEQYF
TRBV6-2/TRBV6-3,TRBJ1-2,-,-,TGTGCCAGCAGTCAGACAGATTATGGCTACACCTTC,CASSQTDYGYTF
TRBV7-8,TRBJ1-5,-,-,TGTGCCAGCAGCTTAGCCGTCAATCAGCCCCAGCATTTT,CASSLAVNQPQHF
TRBV4-1,TRBJ2-7,TRBD2,-,TGCGCCAGCAGCCAAGATTCGGGGGGGTACTACGAGCAGTACTTC,CASSQDSGGYYEQYF
TRBV11-2,TRBJ2-7,-,-,TGTGCCAGCAGCACTCCCCGAAGATCCACGGGCGAGCAGTACTTC,CASSTPRRSTGEQYF
TRBV4-3,TRBJ2-7,TRBD1,-,TGCGCCAGCAGCCAAGATTTTTGGGACAGGCCTGCCTACGAGCAGTACTTC,CASSQDFWDRPAYEQYF
TRBV24-1,TRBJ1-2,-,-,TGTGCCACCAGCCTCGGAGGCGGGACTTCCCTAAAGGAGAACTATGGCTACACCTTC,CATSLGGGTSLKENYGYTF
TRBV7-9,TRBJ2-7,TRBD1,-,TGTGCCAGCAGCTTAGCGGGGGGACAGGGATCCTACGAGCAGTACTTC,CASSLAGGQGSYEQYF
TRBV7-8,TRBJ1-5,-,-,TGTGCCAGCAGCCGACAGAACAATCAGCCCCAGCATTTT,CASSRQNNQPQHF
TRBV6-5,TRBJ1-5,TRBD1,-,TGTGCCAGCAGCTTGGACAGGGGGGGCAATCAGCCCCAGCATTTT,CASSLDRGGNQPQHF
TRBV11-3,TRBJ2-1,TRBD2,-,TGTGCCAGCAGCTTAGTACTGCAACGGGAGGTTCCCAATGAGCAGTTCTTC,CASSLVLQREVPNEQFF
TRBV7-9,TRBJ1-1,TRBD1,-,TGTGCCAGCAGACCAAAGACAGGGGAAAGATTTTGGACTGAAGCTTTCTTT,CASRPKTGERFWTEAFF
TRBV7-2,TRBJ1-3,TRBD1,-,TGTGCCACCCAACAGGGGACTGGAAACACCATATATTTT,CATQQGTGNTIYF
TRBV28,TRBJ1-5,TRBD1,-,TGTGCCAGCAGTTTCTCGGGACAGGGCAATCAGCCCCAGCATTTT,CASSFSGQGNQPQHF
TRBV7-9,TRBJ2-3,TRBD2,once,TGTGCCAGCAGCACTACTCTAGCGGGGGTCCGCACAGATACGCAGTATTTT,CASSTTLAGVRTDTQYF